This T cell receptor beta chain was identified in a study of T cells in Graves' hyperthyroidism and ophthalmopathy. Study-level information: The authors collected peripheral blood at initial diagnosis, before any treatment.

The V gene's germline CDR1 is GTSNPN and CDR2 SVGIG (reference sequence). Trimming cost V 0 bases and J 4 bases, with 12 bases left between them. The CDR3 is made up of 15 amino acids. General observations from the study: Ophthalmopathy was distinguished from stable hyperthyroidism by 13 V-J signatures.

RNA transcripts gave rise to amplified TCR beta CDR3 regions. Carried out on the TCR CDR3, a first-round RT-PCR used the HTBI primer set. TCRdb re-derived calls from the multiplex PCR reads in MiXCR, one entry per CDR3 protein. The table has fewer than 650,000 distinct CDR3 sequences, around 15% seen once. About this clonotype itself: Its antigen is still unknown.

Ophthalmopathy patients showed a Clinical Activity Score of at least 3, NOSPECS grade of at least 4 and duration under 3 months. Patients with uncontrolled infections, other autoimmune diseases, pregnancy or lactation were excluded. The TCR comes from a woman aged 40 to 50 with Graves' ophthalmopathy. The genes are TRBV30 and TRBJ2-2; no firm D call. Sequenced: blood. The CDR3 sequence: CAWSVRRRVTGELFF. CDR3 nucleotides: TGTGCCTGGAGTGTACGGAGACGGGTCACCGGGGAGCTGTTTTTT.